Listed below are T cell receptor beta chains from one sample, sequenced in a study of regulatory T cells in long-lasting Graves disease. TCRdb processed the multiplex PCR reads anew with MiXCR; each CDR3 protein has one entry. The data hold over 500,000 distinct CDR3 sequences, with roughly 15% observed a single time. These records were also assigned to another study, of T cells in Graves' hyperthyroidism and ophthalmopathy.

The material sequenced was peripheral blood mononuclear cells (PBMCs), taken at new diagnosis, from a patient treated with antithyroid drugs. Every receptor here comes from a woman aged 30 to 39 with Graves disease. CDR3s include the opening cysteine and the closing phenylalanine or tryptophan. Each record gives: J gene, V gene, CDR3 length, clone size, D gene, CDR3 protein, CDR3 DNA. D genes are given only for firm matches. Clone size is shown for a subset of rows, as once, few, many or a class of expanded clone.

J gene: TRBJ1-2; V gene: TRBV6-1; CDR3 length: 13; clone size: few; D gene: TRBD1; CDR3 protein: CASTMDRSYGYTF; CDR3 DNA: TGTGCCAGCACTATGGACAGGTCGTATGGCTACACCTTC
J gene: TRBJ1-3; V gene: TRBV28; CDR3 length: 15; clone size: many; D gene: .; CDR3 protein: CASSNDRSSGNTIYF; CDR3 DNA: TGTGCCAGCAGTAACGACAGGAGCTCTGGAAACACCATATATTTT
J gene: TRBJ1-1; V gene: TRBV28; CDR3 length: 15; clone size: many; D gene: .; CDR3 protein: CASSLKKRQGLEAFF; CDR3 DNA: TGTGCCAGCAGTCTGAAAAAAAGACAAGGGCTTGAAGCTTTCTTT
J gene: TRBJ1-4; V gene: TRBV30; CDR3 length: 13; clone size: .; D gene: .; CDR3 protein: CAWGNRAPEKLFF; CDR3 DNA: TGTGCCTGGGGTAATAGGGCTCCCGAAAAACTGTTTTTT
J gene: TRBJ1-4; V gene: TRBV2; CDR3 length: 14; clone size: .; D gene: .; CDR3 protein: CASSQGFTNEKLFF; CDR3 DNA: TGTGCCAGCAGCCAGGGTTTCACTAATGAAAAACTGTTTTTT
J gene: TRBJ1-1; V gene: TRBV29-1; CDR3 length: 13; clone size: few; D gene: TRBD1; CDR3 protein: CSAWKGANTEAFF; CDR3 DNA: TGCAGCGCCTGGAAGGGGGCGAACACTGAAGCTTTCTTT
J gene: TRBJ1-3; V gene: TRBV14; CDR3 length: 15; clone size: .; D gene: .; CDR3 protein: CASSQVGRGGNTIYF; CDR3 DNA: TGTGCCAGCAGCCAAGTAGGACGAGGCGGAAACACCATATATTTT
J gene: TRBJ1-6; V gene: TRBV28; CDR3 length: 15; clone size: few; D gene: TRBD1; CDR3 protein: CASEMPGGRNSPLHF; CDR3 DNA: TGTGCCAGCGAGATGCCAGGGGGCCGTAATTCACCCCTCCACTTT
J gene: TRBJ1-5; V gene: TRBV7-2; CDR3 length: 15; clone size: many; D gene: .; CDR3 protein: CASSLGYGTNQPQHF; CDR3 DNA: TGTGCCAGCAGCTTAGGGTACGGAACCAATCAGCCCCAGCATTTT
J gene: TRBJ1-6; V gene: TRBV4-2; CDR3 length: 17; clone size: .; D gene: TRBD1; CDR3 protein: CASSQDGAAGGNSPLHF; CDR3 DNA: TGTGCCAGCAGCCAAGATGGGGCAGCAGGGGGAAATTCACCCCTCCACTTT
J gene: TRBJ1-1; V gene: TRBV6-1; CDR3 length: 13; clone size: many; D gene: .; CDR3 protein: CASSLGGLTEAFF; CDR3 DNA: TGTGCCAGCAGTCTAGGGGGGCTCACTGAAGCTTTCTTT
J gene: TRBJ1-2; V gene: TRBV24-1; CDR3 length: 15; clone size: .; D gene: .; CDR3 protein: CATSDSGPAERGYTF; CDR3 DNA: TGTGCCACCAGTGATTCGGGACCCGCCGAGCGTGGCTACACCTTC
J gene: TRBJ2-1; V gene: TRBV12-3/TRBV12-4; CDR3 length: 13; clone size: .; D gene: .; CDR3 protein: CASSTALYNEQFF; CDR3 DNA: TGTGCCAGCAGTACCGCCTTATACAATGAGCAGTTCTTC
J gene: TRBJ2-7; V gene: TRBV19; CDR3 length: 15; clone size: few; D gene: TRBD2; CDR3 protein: CASGLAGVSSYEQYF; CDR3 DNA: TGTGCCAGTGGGTTAGCGGGAGTAAGCTCCTACGAGCAGTACTTC
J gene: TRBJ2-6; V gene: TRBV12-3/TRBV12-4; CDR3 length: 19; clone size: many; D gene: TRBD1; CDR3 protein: CASTPRGQGVFPGANVLTF; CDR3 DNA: TGTGCCAGCACCCCGCGAGGACAGGGGGTTTTCCCTGGGGCCAACGTCCTGACTTTC
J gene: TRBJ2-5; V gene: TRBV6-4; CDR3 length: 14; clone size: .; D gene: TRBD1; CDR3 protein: CASRQTGGNETQYF; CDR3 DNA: TGTGCCAGCAGGCAGACAGGGGGCAACGAGACCCAGTACTTC
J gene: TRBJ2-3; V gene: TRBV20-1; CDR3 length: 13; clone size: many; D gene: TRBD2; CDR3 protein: CSVSGRYTDTQYF; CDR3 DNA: TGCAGTGTCAGCGGGAGGTACACAGATACGCAGTATTTT
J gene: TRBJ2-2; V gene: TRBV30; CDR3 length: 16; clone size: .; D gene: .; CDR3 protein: CAWSYSSGTNTGELFF; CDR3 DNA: TGTGCCTGGAGTTATTCAAGCGGGACAAACACCGGGGAGCTGTTTTTT